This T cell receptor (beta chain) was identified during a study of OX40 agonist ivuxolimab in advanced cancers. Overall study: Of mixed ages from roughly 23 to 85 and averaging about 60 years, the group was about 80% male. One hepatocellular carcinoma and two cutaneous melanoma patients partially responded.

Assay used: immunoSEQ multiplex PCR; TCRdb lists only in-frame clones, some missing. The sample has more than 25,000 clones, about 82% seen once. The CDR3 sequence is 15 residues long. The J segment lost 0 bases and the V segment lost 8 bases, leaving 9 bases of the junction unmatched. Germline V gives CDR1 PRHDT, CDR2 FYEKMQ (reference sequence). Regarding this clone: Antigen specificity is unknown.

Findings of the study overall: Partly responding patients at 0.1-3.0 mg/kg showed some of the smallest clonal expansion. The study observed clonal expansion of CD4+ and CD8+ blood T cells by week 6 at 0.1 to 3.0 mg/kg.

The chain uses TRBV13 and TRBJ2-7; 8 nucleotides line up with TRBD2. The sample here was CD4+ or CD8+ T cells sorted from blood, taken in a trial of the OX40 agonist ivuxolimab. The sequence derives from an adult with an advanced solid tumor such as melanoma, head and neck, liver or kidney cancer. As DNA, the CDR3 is TGTGCCAGCGCCCCTTGGCGGGAGGCCTCCTACGAGCAGTACTTC. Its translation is CASAPWREASYEQYF.